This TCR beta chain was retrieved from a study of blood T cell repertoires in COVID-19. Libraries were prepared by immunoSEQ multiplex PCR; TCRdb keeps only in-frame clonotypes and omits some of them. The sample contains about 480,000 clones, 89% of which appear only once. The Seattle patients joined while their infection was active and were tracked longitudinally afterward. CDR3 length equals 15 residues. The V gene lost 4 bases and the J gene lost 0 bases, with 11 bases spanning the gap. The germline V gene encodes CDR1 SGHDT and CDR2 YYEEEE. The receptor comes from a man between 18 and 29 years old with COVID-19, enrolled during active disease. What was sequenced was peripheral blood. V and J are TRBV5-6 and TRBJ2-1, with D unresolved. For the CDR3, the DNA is TGTGCCAGCAGCGATCCCCGGAGCTCCTACAATGAGCAGTTCTTC. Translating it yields CASSDPRSSYNEQFF.